The sequence of this T cell receptor beta chain was determined in a study of blood T cell repertoires in COVID-19. Study details: PBMCs, B-cell-depleted T cells, or T cells provided the cDNA or gDNA that made up the material.

Original processing methods: Cell counts per sample came from amplifying reference gene primers. The table came from immunoSEQ multiplex PCR; TCRdb's copy has only in-frame clones and leaves some out. V, J and clone size were drawn from that table, and D and trimming were deduced from the DNA. The table shows 150,000 to 200,000 clones, with 74% occurring only once. With 7 bases removed from V and 4 bases from J, the gap between germline ends came to 15 bases. CDR3 length: 14 amino acids. Per the germline V gene, CDR1 is MNHNY and CDR2 is SVGAGI (reference sequence). This clone was found a few times. J is TRBJ2-3 and V is TRBV6-6, with a weak D call TRBD2 (7 bases). The sequence derives from a woman of 80 years or more with acute or convalescent COVID-19. Material: peripheral blood. DNA for the CDR3: TGTGCCAGCAATCCTGGGGGGGGCGCAGATACGCAGTATTTT. Translated, it gives CASNPGGGADTQYF.